This TCR beta chain was obtained from a study of cytomegalovirus exposure and HLA in healthy donors. Study-wide points: Across HLA loci, a later analysis found differing TCR association rates, with DRB1 most and HLA-C fewest. Segments of the TCR beta V type were, in most cases, productive about 87% or about 30% of the time in an earlier analysis.

PCR involved 60 Vbeta and 13 Jbeta primers. Data came from immunoSEQ multiplex PCR; TCRdb stores just in-frame clones and leaves some out. Of under 200,000 clones in the sample, 65% to 70% are singletons; the top ten hold 3.5% to 5%. On this clone itself: The antigen is unknown.

The CDR3 has 10 residues. Germline-derived CDR1 and CDR2 are SNHLY and FYNNEI. The germline V and J ends were trimmed by 8 bases and 3 bases, with 4 bases remaining between them. Healthy bone marrow donors supplied every sample. Sequences were obtained from PBMCs. The sequence was obtained from a young woman in good health and CMV-seropositive. The V and J genes are TRBV2 and TRBJ1-1; unclear D gene. The CDR3 DNA is TGTGCCAGCCTCCACACTGAAGCTTTCTTT. It is translated as CASLHTEAFF.